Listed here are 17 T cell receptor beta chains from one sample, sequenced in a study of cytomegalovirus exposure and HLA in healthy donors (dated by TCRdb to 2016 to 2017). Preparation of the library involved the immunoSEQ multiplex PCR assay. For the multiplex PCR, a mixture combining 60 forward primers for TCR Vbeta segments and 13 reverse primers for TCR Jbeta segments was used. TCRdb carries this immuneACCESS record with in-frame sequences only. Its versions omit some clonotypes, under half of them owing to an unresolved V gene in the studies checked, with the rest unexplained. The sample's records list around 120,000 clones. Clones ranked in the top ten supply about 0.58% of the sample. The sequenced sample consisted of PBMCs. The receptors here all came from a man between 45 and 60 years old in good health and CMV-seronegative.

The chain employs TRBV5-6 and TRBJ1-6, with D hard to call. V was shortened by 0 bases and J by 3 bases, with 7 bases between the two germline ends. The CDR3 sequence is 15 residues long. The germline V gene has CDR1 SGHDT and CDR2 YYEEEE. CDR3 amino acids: CASSLGRVYNSPLHF. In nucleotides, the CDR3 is TGTGCCAGCAGCTTGGGGCGGGTCTATAATTCACCCCTCCACTTT.

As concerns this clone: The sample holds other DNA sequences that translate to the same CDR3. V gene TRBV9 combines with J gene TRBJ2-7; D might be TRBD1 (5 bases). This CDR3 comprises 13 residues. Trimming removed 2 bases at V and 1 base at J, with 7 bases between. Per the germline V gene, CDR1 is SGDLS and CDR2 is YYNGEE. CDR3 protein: CASSVGQSYEQYF. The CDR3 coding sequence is TGTGCCAGCAGCGTCGGACAATCCTACGAGCAGTACTTC.

CDR3 coding DNA: TGCGCCAGCAGTGAGTCTGGTTCATGGGGACAAGCGAACACTGAAGCTTTCTTT. Amino acids: CASSESGSWGQANTEAFF. The V and J genes are TRBV10-1 and TRBJ1-1, with D maybe TRBD1 (6 bases). From germline, CDR1 is WNHNN and CDR2 SYGVQD (reference sequence). The CDR3 has 18 residues. The ends were cut back, 0 bases at V and 1 base at J, with 18 bases in the middle.

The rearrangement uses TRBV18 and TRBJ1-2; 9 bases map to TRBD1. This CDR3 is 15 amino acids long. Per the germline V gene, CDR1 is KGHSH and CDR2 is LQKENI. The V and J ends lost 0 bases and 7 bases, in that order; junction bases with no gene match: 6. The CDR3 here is CASSPPSRDRVGYTF. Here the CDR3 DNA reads TGTGCCAGCTCACCACCGTCCCGGGACAGGGTTGGCTACACCTTC.

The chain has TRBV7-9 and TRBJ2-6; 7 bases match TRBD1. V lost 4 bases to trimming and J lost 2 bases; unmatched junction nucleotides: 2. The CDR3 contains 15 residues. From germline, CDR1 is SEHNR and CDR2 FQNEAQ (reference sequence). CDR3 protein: CASSSDRAGANVLTF. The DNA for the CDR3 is TGTGCCAGCAGCTCCGACAGGGCTGGGGCCAACGTCCTGACTTTC.

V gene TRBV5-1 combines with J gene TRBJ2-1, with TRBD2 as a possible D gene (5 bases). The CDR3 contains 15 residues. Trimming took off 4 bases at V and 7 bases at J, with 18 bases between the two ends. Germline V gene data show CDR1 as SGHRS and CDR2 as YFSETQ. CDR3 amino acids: CASSPREGQVNEQFF. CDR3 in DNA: TGCGCCAGCAGCCCGAGAGAGGGCCAGGTTAATGAGCAGTTCTTC.

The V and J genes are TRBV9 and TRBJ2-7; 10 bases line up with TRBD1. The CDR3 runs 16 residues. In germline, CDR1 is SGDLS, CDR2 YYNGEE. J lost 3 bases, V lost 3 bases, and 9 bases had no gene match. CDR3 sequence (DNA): TGTGCCAGCAGCGGCGGGACAGGGGTATGGGTCTACGAGCAGTACTTC. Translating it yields CASSGGTGVWVYEQYF.

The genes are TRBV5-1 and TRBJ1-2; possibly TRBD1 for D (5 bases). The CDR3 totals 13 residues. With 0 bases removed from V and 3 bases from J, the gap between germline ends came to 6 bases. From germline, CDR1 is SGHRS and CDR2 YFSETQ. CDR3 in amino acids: CASSLEQDYGYTF. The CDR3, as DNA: TGCGCCAGCAGCTTGGAACAGGACTATGGCTACACCTTC.

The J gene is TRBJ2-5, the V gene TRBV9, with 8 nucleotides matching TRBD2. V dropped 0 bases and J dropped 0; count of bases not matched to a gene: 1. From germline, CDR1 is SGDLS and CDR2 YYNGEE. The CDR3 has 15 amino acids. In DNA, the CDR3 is TGTGCCAGCAGCGTAGTAGCGGGGTACCAAGAGACCCAGTACTTC. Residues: CASSVVAGYQETQYF.

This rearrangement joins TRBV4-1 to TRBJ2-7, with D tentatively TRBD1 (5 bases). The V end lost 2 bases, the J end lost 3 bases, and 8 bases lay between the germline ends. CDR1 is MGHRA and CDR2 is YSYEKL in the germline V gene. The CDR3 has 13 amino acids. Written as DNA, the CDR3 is TGCGCCAGCAGCCAATCGGACAACTACGAGCAGTACTTC. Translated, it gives CASSQSDNYEQYF.

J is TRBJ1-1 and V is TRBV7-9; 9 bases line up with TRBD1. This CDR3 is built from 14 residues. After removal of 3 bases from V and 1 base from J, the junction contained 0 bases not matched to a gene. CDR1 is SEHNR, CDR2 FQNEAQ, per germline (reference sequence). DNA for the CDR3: TGTGCCAGCAGCTTGACAGGGGGGAACACTGAAGCTTTCTTT. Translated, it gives CASSLTGGNTEAFF. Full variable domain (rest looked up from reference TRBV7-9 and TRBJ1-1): DTGVSQNPRHKITKRGQNVTFRCDPISEHNRLYWYRQTLGQGPEFLTYFQNEAQLEKSRLLSDRFSAERPKGSFSTLEIQRTEQGDSAMYLCASSLTGGNTEAFFGQGTRLTVV.

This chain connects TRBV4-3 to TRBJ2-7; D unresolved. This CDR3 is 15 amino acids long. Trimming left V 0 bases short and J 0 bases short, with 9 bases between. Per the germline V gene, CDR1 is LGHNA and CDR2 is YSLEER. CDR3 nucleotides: TGCGCCAGCAGCCAAGAACCGAGCCACTCCTACGAGCAGTACTTC. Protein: CASSQEPSHSYEQYF.

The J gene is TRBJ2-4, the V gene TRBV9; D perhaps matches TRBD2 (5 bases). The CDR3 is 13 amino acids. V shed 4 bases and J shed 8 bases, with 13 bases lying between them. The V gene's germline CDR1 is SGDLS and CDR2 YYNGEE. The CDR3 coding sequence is TGTGCCAGCAGCCCAAGGACTGACTACATTCAGTACTTC. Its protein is CASSPRTDYIQYF.

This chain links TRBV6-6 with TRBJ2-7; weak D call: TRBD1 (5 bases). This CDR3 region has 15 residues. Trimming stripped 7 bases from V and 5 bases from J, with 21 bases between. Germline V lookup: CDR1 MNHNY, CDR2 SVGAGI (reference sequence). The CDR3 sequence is CASTQESRAGNEQYF. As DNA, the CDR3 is TGTGCCAGCACTCAAGAGTCCAGGGCTGGTAACGAGCAGTACTTC.

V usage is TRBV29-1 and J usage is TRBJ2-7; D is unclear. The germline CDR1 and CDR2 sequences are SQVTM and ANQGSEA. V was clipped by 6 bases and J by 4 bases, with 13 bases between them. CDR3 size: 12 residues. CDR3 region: CSVISRRYEQYF. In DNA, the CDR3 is TGCAGCGTGATCAGCCGGCGGTACGAGCAGTACTTC.

CDR3 nucleotide sequence: TGTGCCAGCAGCGAACGGGCAGATACGCAGTATTTT. Its translation is CASSERADTQYF. The chain joins TRBV6-5 to TRBJ2-3; D is uncertain. The CDR3 sequence is 12 residues long. Trimming stripped 6 bases from V and 4 bases from J, with 8 bases between. Germline lookup yields CDR1 MNHEY and CDR2 SVGAGI.

DNA of the CDR3: TGTGCCAGCAGCCAAGATCGGGCAGGGTACGGCTACACCTTC. This translates into CASSQDRAGYGYTF. The rearrangement uses TRBV14 and TRBJ1-2; possible D gene TRBD1, 5 bases. The germline V gene encodes CDR1 SGHDN and CDR2 FVKESK. Deletions cut 0 bases from V and 8 bases from J, with 13 bases between. This CDR3 has 14 residues.